The clone carrying this T cell receptor beta chain appeared a single time. The data are from a study of technical replicates of blood from several donors. The CDR3 is made up of 17 amino acids. TCRdb keeps only in-frame clones here, not all; method: immunoSEQ multiplex PCR. The sample contains 50,000 to 60,000 clones, about nine tenths of which appear only once. This TCR derives from a human donor in good health. Some clones in this sample may be carry-over from other donors' samples. The chain combines TRBV21-1 with TRBJ2-6; the table calls TRBD2, which could not be checked here. TRBV21-1 counts as a pseudogene. Input material: PBMCs. CDR3 coding DNA: TGTGCCACCTCAGGGAGGGGCCGCTCCGTTGGGGCCAACGTCCTGACTTTC. Amino acid sequence: CATSGRGRSVGANVLTF.